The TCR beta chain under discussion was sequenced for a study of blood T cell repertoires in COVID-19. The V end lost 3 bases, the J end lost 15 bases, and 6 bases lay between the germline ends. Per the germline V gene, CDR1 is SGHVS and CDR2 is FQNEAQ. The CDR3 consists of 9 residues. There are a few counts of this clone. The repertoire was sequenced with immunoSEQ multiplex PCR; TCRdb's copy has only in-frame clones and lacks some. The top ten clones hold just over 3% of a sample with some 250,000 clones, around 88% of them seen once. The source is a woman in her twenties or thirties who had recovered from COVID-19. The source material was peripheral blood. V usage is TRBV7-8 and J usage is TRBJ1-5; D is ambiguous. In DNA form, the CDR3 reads TGTGCCAGCAGCTTTTCTAGGCATTTT. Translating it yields CASSFSRHF.